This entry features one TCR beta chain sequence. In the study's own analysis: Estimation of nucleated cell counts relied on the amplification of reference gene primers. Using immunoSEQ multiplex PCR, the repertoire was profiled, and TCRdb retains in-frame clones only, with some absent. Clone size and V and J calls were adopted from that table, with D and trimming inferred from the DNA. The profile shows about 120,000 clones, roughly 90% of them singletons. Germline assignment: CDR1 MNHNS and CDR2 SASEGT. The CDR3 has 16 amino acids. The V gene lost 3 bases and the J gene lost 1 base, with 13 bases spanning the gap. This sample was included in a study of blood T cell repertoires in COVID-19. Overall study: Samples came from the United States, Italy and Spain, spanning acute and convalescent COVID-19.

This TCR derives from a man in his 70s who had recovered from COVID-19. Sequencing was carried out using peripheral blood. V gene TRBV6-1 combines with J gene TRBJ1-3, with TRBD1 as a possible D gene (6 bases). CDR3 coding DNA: TGTGCCAGCAGTGAGCTACAGGGATCATCTGGAAACACCATATATTTT. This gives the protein CASSELQGSSGNTIYF.